This record looks at one T cell receptor delta chain sequence and its context. Its specificity is unknown. This CDR3 is 11 amino acids long. Looked up from germline, CDR1 is TSWWSYY and CDR2 is QGS. Trimming took 8 bases from V and 9 from J; bases not matched to a gene: 6. This sample was included in a study of Vδ1+ human thymocytes. After alphabeta T cell depletion, CD3+ Vdelta1+ Vdelta2- thymocytes were sorted. RNA was extracted from the cells and then reverse transcribed. The CDR3 regions were amplified by multiplex PCR from V-gene primers to a constant-region primer. TCRdb reanalyzed the multiplex PCR reads using CATT. The sample lists 80,000 or so delta-chain clones, about 38% seen once, with over 0.2% in the top ten. Regarding the study as a whole: Highly polyclonal TRG and TRD repertoires with Gaussian CDR3 length distributions appeared in thymus. Despite high sort purity, about 19% of thymic T cell receptor delta sequences were Vdelta2.

This TCR was sampled from a boy in the first two years of life who had congenital heart surgery. The V call is TRDV1, the J call TRDJ1; 7 nucleotides match TRDD3. Sequencing input: Vdelta1+ gamma-delta thymocytes from the thymus. Subset defined: FACS-sorted CD3+ TCRalphabeta- TCRVdelta1+ TCRVdelta2- thymocytes. CDR3 protein: CALLRGDQLIF. The CDR3 nucleotides are TGTGCTCTTCTTCGGGGGGATCAACTCATCTTT.